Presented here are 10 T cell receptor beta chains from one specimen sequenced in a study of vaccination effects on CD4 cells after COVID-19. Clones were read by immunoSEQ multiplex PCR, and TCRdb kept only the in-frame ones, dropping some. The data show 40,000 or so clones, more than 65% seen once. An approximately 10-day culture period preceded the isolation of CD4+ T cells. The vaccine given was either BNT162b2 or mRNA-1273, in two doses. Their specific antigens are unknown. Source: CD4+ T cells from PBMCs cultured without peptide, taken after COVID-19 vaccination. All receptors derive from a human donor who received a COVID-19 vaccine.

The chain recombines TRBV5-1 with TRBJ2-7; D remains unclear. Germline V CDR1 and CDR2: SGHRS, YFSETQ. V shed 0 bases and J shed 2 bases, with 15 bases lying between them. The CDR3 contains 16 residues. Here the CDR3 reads CASSLGLVQFTYEQYF. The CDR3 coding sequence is TGCGCCAGCAGCTTGGGTTTGGTTCAATTTACCTACGAGCAGTACTTC.

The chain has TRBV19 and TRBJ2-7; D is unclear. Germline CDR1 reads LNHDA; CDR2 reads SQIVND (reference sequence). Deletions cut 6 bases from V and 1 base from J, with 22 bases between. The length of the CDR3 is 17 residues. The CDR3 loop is CASSTSLSLRISYEQYF. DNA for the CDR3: TGTGCCAGTAGCACATCCCTGAGTCTAAGGATATCCTACGAGCAGTACTTC.

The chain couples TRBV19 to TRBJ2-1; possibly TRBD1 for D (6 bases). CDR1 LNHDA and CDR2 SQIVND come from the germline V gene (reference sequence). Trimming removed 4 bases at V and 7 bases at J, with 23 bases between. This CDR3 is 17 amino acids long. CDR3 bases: TGTGCCAGTAGTACCCTTTCAATCGTCAGGGGCCGGAATGAGCAGTTCTTC. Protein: CASSTLSIVRGRNEQFF.

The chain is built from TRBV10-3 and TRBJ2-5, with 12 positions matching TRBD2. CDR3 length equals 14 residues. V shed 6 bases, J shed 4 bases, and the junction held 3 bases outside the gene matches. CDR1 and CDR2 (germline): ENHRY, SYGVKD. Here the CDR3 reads CAISPSGGGETQYF. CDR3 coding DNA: TGTGCCATCAGCCCTAGCGGGGGGGGAGAGACCCAGTACTTC.

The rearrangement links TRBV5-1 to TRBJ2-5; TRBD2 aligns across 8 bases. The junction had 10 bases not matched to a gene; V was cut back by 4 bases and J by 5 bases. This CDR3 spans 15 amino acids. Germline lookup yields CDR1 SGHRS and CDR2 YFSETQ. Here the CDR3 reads CASSPFSGEGETQYF. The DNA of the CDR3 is TGCGCCAGCAGCCCCTTTAGCGGGGAGGGTGAGACCCAGTACTTC.

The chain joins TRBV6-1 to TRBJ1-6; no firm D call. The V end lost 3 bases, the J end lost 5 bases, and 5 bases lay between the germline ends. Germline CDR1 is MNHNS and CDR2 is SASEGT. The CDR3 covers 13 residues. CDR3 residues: CASSERDNSPLHF. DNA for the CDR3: TGTGCCAGCAGTGAGCGAGATAATTCACCCCTCCACTTT.

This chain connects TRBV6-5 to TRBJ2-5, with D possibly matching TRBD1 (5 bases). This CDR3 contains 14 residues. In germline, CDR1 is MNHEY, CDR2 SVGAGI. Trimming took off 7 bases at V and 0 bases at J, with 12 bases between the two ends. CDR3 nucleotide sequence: TGTGCCAGCACCTGGGGCATGTACCAAGAGACCCAGTACTTC. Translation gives CASTWGMYQETQYF.

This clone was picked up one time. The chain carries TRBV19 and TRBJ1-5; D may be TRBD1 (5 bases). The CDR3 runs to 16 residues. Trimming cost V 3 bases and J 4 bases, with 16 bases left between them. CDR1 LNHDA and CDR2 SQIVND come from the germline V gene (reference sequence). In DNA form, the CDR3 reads TGTGCCAGTAGTATCAAACAGGCCCGAAGGAATCAGCCCCAGCATTTT. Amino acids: CASSIKQARRNQPQHF.

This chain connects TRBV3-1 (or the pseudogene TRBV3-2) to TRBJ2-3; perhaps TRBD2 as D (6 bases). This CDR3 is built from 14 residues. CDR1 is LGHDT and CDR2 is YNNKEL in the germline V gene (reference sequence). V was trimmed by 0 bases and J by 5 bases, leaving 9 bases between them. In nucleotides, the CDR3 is TGTGCCAGCAGCCAAGATTGGGGGGTAGATACGCAGTATTTT. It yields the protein CASSQDWGVDTQYF.

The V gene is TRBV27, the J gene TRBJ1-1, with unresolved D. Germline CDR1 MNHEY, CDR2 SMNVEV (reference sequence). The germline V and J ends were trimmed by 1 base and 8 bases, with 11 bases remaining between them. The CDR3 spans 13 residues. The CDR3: CASSLYPGSEAFF. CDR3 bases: TGTGCCAGCAGTTTATATCCTGGCAGCGAAGCTTTCTTT.